This entry lists 4 T cell receptor beta chains sequenced from one sample in a study of T cell clonality in common variable immunodeficiency. Only in-frame clones appear in the TCRdb table, and some are missing; sequencing was by immunoSEQ multiplex PCR. The profile covers around 52,000 clones, none occurring a single time. The sequencing sample was made of peripheral blood mononuclear cells. The receptors here all came from a person aged 18 to 70 in good health.

This clone was found a few times. The read ends 3 residues before the CDR3 terminus; that terminus is restored from the germline J gene. The V and J genes are TRBV7-6 and TRBJ2-7; 10 bases agree with TRBD2. Germline values: CDR1 SGHVS, CDR2 FNYEAQ. Trimming at V came to 5 bases and at J to 6 bases, leaving 13 bases not matched to a gene. The CDR3 is 16 residues long. The part of the CDR3 DNA that was read is TGTGCCAGCAGCCCCGCTAGCGGGAGTCATCCGGCCGAG. Protein: CASSPASGSHPAE. The full-length CDR3 reads as CASSPASGSHPAEQYF.

There are many counts of this clone. The read gets to within 3 residues of the CDR3 end, and the germline J gene fills in the rest. This sequence joins TRBV19 and TRBJ2-1; D remains ambiguous. Germline CDR1 is LNHDA and CDR2 is SQIVND (reference sequence). This CDR3 has 14 residues. Trimming shortened V by 1 base and J by 5 bases, and 9 bases separated the two germline ends. The CDR3 bases that were read are TGTGCCAGTAGTATAGCGGGTACCCACAATGAG. Encoded protein: CASSIAGTHNE. The whole CDR3 sequence reads CASSIAGTHNEQFF. The full variable domain, its missing parts supplied by reference TRBV19 and TRBJ2-1, is DGGITQSPKYLFRKEGQNVTLSCEQNLNHDAMYWYRQDPGQGLRLIYYSQIVNDFQKGDIAEGYSVSREKKESFPLTVTSAQKNPTAFYLCASSIAGTHNEQFFGPGTRLTVL.

This clone was counted many times. The CDR3 extends 3 residues past the end of the read, so its final part is completed from the germline J gene. This sequence joins TRBV19 and TRBJ2-2; the match to TRBD1 covers 7 bases. The V segment lost 7 bases and the J segment 4 bases; nucleotides outside the gene matches: 9. The CDR3 covers 15 residues. Germline V gene lookup returns CDR1 LNHDA and CDR2 SQIVND (reference sequence). The CDR3 spells CASNFEGAITGELFF. The sequenced CDR3 bases are TGTGCCAGTAATTTTGAGGGGGCGATCACCGGGGAG.

This clone was picked up many times. Coverage ceases 3 residues before the CDR3 finishes, and the germline J gene fills in the end. The chain links TRBV18 to TRBJ1-2, with unresolved D. There are 13 residues in the CDR3. Trimming removed 4 bases from V and 4 bases from J, with 10 bases in between. Germline CDR1 reads KGHSH; CDR2 reads LQKENI. The chain's CDR3 is CASSHSSLYGYTF. CDR3 DNA, as far as it was read: TGTGCCAGCTCACACTCAAGCCTCTATGGC.